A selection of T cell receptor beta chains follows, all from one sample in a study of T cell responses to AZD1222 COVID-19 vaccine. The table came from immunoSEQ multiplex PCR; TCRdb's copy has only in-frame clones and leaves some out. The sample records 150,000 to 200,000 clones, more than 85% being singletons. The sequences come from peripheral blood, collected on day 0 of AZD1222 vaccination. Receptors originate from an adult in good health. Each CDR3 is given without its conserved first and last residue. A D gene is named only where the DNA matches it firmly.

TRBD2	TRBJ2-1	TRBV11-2	ASSPGLAYNEQF
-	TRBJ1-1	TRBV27	ASRGSYVPLGGEAF
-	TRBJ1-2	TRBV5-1	ASSLDPSTAGYT
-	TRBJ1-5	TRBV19	ASSIGKSREGQPQH
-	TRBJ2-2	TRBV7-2	ASKGQNTGELF
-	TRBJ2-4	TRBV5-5	ASSLELRQTSKNIQY
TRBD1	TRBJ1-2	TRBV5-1	ASSGTQGSYGYT
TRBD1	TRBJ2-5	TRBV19	ASTATGGEETQY
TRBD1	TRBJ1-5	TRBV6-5	ARLRDRTFNQPQH
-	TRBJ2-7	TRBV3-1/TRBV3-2	ASSSHKGGAEQY
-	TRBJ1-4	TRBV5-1	ASSPRGQANEKLF
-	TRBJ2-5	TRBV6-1	ASSDPPTPQETQY
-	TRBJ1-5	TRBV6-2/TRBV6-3	ASSYGGTSNQPQH
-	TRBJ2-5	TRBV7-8	ASSQRGETQY
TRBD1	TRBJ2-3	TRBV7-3	ASSRGQASDTQY
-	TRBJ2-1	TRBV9	ASSVSGGPGSYNEQF
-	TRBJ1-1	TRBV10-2	ASRGGTLNTEAF
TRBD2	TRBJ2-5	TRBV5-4	ASSLLGLAGQETQY
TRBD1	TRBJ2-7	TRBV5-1	ASSSGTGGARA
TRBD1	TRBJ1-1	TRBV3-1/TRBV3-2	ASSLEDRADTEAF
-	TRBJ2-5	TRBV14	ASSQESGISHQETQY
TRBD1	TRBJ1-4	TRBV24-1	ATSDPPGQGTNEKLF
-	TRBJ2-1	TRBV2	ASKKRGSNEQF
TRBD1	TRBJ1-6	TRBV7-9	ASSSPGQGSSPLH
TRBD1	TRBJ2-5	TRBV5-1	ASSVGQPQETQY
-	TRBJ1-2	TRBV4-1	ASSQEPFVGGYT
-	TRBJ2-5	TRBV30	AWASGETQY
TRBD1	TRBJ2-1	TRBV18	ASSPTGVKDNEQF
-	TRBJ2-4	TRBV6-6	ASSPGRGLNKNIQY
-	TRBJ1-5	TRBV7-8	ASSLAPGSQPH
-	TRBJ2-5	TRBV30	AWSVGGATSQY
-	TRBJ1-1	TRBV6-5	ASSPRPGTEAF
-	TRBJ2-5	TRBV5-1	ASMGLSTETQY
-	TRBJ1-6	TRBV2	ASISLEGSPLH
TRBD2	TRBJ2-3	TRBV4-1	ASSQDGSGRGDTQY
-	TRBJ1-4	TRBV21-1	ASSTRDSNEKLF
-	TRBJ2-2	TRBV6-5	ASTPTGTNTGELF
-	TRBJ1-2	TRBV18	ASSPGDPPNYGYT
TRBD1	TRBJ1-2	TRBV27	ASSSGQGFGYT